The entry that follows covers one T cell receptor beta chain sequence. This clonotype was recorded many times. This receptor's antigen is unknown. No much larger clone is present one base from it, and per-base qualities are unavailable. The data originate from a study of Graves' ophthalmopathy and Graves' hyperthyroidism (dated by TCRdb to 2017 to 2018). Study-level background: Peripheral blood samples were taken at the time of initial diagnosis, before any treatment was given. The study used TCR beta repertoire signatures to distinguish Graves' ophthalmopathy from Graves' hyperthyroidism and to predict progression to ophthalmopathy. In total, 135 blood samples were TCR-sequenced: roughly 45 ophthalmopathy, about 75 hyperthyroidism and approximately 17 hyperthyroidism-to-ophthalmopathy patients. To explore V-J signatures that distinguish ophthalmopathy from hyperthyroidism, a discovery set of more than 90 patients was enrolled, made up of under 50 with ophthalmopathy and 57 with stable hyperthyroidism. The independent validation cohort included 18 to 20 hyperthyroidism patients plus 17 patients who later progressed from hyperthyroidism to ophthalmopathy. In over 5 hyperthyroidism patients, the T-cell repertoire of thyroid tissue was compared with the T-cell repertoire of blood. Once sampling was done, hyperthyroidism patients were given methimazole at a starting dose of 30 mg daily, while ophthalmopathy patients were given high-dose intravenous methylprednisolone.

General study outcomes and caveats: Sample size was not statistically predetermined, and group allocation was not concealed from the investigators. Most of the expanded thyroid clonotypes with a frequency above 0.001 were also detected in blood, and it was suggested that the thyroid immune response may be reflected by blood repertoires. Ophthalmopathy was separated from stable hyperthyroidism by the 13-signature model with just under 90% sensitivity and roughly 82% specificity in cross-validation and with 80%/75% in the test set. In validation, the model predicted ophthalmopathy progression with about 71% sensitivity and about 73% specificity; some twelve predicted patients were CT-confirmed with GO in a median of about 6.2 months.

For repertoire sequencing, the TCR beta CDR3 regions were amplified from RNA transcripts. The first round of RT-PCR was done with HTBI primers and the Qiagen OneStep RT-PCR kit, and was followed by a second round of multiplex PCR, then size selection and purification. Libraries were sequenced on an Illumina HiSeq2000 using paired-end 100 bp reads. The authors' pipeline ran thus. SOAPnuke was used to process the reads, throwing out any read that had adapters, had uncalled bases, had a mean Phred below 15, or lacked an exact constant-primer or identifier match. High-quality paired reads were merged with COPE v1.2.5. Each unique nucleotide sequence was defined as a clonotype, and clonotypes were aligned to IMGT TRB V, D and J references with MiTCR v1.1. The analysis was limited to V-J combinations with a frequency above 0.0001, which together covered 99% to 99.2% of the repertoires. For each V-J combination, a TCR clonal expansion and chaos score was defined as F50 clonal expansion divided by the chaos observed in the TCRdist matrix. Welch's t-statistics and random forest were used to reduce features to about 14 V-J combinations, which were fed into a naive Bayes classifier. Thyroid-blood repertoire similarity was quantified with the Morisita-Horn index. TCRdb reran the public reads through fastp at Q25 and MiXCR, keeping productive beta chains. Every entry covers one CDR3 protein and lists the most common genes and DNA from its rows. The V and J calls here are based on TCRdb, not the publication. In this sample the table shows roughly 400,000 distinct CDR3 sequences, 17% of which occur a single time. Approximately 2.4% of the sample goes to the ten largest clones.

Hyperthyroidism was defined as stable when no progression to ophthalmopathy occurred within 18 months of follow-up. Hyperthyroidism patients were newly diagnosed, with disease duration under 2 months, and aged 18 to 65 years. Patients with other autoimmune diseases, uncontrolled infections, pregnancy or lactation were excluded. Clinical symptoms, serum thyroxine, TRAb, thyroid ultrasound and orbital computed tomography formed the basis of the diagnosis. Ficoll-Paque density gradient centrifugation was used to isolate PBMCs from approximately 10 ml of fresh peripheral blood. Total RNA was extracted with Trizol reagent and quality-checked on an Agilent 2100 Bioanalyzer. This receptor was identified in an adult woman with stable Graves' hyperthyroidism. Sequencing was carried out using peripheral blood.

The base sequence is TGTGCCAGCAGCTTAGACGGGCGGCTTAGCTCCTATAATTCACCCCTCCACTTT. This codes for CASSLDGRLSSYNSPLHF. The chain is assembled from TRBV11-2 and TRBJ1-6; no confident D gene assignment can be made. V is shortened by 0 bases, J by 0 bases, and the region joining them spans 12 bases. CDR1 and CDR2 were assigned from the germline V gene as SGHAT and FQNNGV. The CDR3, from cysteine to phenylalanine, totals 18 residues. The sequence is cut down to CDR3 DNA, 54 bases in frame from base 1.